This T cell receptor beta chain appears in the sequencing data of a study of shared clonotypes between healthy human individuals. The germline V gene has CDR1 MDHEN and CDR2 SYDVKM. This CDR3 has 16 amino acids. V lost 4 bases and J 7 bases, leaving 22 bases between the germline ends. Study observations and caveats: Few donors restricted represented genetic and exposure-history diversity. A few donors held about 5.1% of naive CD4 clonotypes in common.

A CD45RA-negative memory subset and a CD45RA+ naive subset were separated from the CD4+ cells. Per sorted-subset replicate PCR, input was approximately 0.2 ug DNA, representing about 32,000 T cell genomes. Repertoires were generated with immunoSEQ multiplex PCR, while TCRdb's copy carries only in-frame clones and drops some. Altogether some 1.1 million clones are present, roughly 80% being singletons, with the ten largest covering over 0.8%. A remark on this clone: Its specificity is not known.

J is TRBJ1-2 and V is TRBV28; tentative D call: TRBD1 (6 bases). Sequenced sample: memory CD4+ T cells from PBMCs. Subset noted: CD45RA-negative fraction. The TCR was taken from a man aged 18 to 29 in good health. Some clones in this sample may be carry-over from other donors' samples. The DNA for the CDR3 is TGTGCCAGCAGTTCCGGGGGGGGGCCAGTAAATTTTGGCTACACCTTC. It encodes CASSSGGGPVNFGYTF.